The rows below give T cell receptor beta chains drawn from one sample of a study of PD-L1 blockade in urothelial cancer. Assay: immunoSEQ multiplex PCR; the TCRdb copy retains only in-frame clones and omits some. The sample lists about 80,000 clones; roughly nine tenths were seen once. Sequenced here: PBMCs, sampled around atezolizumab (anti-PD-L1) treatment. All receptors derive from an older woman with urothelial cancer. Each CDR3 is given with its conserved first and last residue. The D gene is left open where the match is weak. Where a row states a size, it is once, few, many or the class of an expanded clone; other rows omit it.

clone size: once; J gene: TRBJ2-1; D gene: NA; V gene: TRBV18; CDR3 DNA: TGTGCCAGCTCACCACGGGAGGATGAGCAGTTCTTC; CDR3 protein: CASSPREDEQFF
clone size: NA; J gene: TRBJ2-5; D gene: NA; V gene: TRBV19; CDR3 DNA: TGTGCCACCTCCCGAGGCGAGTGGAACCAAGAGACCCAGTACTTC; CDR3 protein: CATSRGEWNQETQYF
clone size: NA; J gene: TRBJ2-3; D gene: NA; V gene: TRBV5-1; CDR3 DNA: TGCGCCAGCAGCTTGGTTGGAGGGAACACAGATACGCAGTATTTT; CDR3 protein: CASSLVGGNTDTQYF
clone size: few; J gene: TRBJ1-3; D gene: NA; V gene: TRBV10-1; CDR3 DNA: TGCGCCAGCCAACAGGGTTCTGGAAACACCATATATTTT; CDR3 protein: CASQQGSGNTIYF
clone size: NA; J gene: TRBJ1-1; D gene: TRBD1; V gene: TRBV5-1; CDR3 DNA: TGCGCCAGCAGCCAGGGGACAGGGGCGAACACTGAAGCTTTCTTT; CDR3 protein: CASSQGTGANTEAFF
clone size: NA; J gene: TRBJ2-1; D gene: TRBD2; V gene: TRBV27; CDR3 DNA: TGTGCCAGCAGTTTACGGCGGGGGACTAGCGGGGGGGTAACTTCCTACAATGAGCAGTTCTTC; CDR3 protein: CASSLRRGTSGGVTSYNEQFF
clone size: NA; J gene: TRBJ2-7; D gene: NA; V gene: TRBV30; CDR3 DNA: TGTGCCTGGAGAAGGACAACTACCTACGAGCAGTACTTC; CDR3 protein: CAWRRTTTYEQYF
clone size: NA; J gene: TRBJ2-5; D gene: TRBD1; V gene: TRBV5-1; CDR3 DNA: TGCGCCAGCAGCGCGGGACAGGGAGAGGAGACCCAGTACTTC; CDR3 protein: CASSAGQGEETQYF
clone size: NA; J gene: TRBJ1-2; D gene: NA; V gene: TRBV2; CDR3 DNA: TGTGCCAGCAGTGGGGGCGGGGATGGCTACACCTTC; CDR3 protein: CASSGGGDGYTF
clone size: NA; J gene: TRBJ2-1; D gene: TRBD2; V gene: TRBV29-1; CDR3 DNA: TGCAGCCTGACCGGGACTAGCGTGTACAATGAGCAGTTCTTC; CDR3 protein: CSLTGTSVYNEQFF
clone size: NA; J gene: TRBJ1-3; D gene: TRBD1; V gene: TRBV7-6; CDR3 DNA: TGTGCCAGCAGCTTAGTAACAGGGGGTCGAGGAAACACCATATATTTT; CDR3 protein: CASSLVTGGRGNTIYF
clone size: NA; J gene: TRBJ2-5; D gene: TRBD2; V gene: TRBV6-1; CDR3 DNA: TGTGCCAGCAGTGATCCTAGCGGGAGTTCCCAAGAGACCCAGTACTTC; CDR3 protein: CASSDPSGSSQETQYF
clone size: NA; J gene: TRBJ1-2; D gene: NA; V gene: TRBV7-8; CDR3 DNA: TGTGCCAGCAGCTCCCGAGCGGGGGGCGATGGCTACACCTTC; CDR3 protein: CASSSRAGGDGYTF
clone size: NA; J gene: TRBJ1-6; D gene: NA; V gene: TRBV2; CDR3 DNA: TGTGCCAGCAACGACGTCGATAGAGCAGGGTCACCCCTCCACTTT; CDR3 protein: CASNDVDRAGSPLHF
clone size: NA; J gene: TRBJ2-1; D gene: TRBD2; V gene: TRBV9; CDR3 DNA: TGTGCCAGCAGCGGAACTAGCGGGAGGGACAATGAGCAGTTCTTC; CDR3 protein: CASSGTSGRDNEQFF
clone size: NA; J gene: TRBJ2-3; D gene: TRBD2; V gene: TRBV7-2; CDR3 DNA: TGTGCCAGCAGCTTGACTAGCGGGAATACAGATACGCAGTATTTT; CDR3 protein: CASSLTSGNTDTQYF
clone size: NA; J gene: TRBJ1-4; D gene: TRBD1; V gene: TRBV18; CDR3 DNA: TGTGCCAGCTCACCTACCTCGACAGGGTGGACTAATGAAAAACTGTTTTTT; CDR3 protein: CASSPTSTGWTNEKLFF
clone size: NA; J gene: TRBJ2-1; D gene: NA; V gene: TRBV9; CDR3 DNA: TGTGCCAGCAGCGTAGGTGCAGCCTACAATGAGCAGTTCTTC; CDR3 protein: CASSVGAAYNEQFF
clone size: NA; J gene: TRBJ1-4; D gene: NA; V gene: TRBV18; CDR3 DNA: TGTGCCAGCTCACCATCCTCGGCGGGACTAAATGAAAAACTGTTTTTT; CDR3 protein: CASSPSSAGLNEKLFF
clone size: NA; J gene: TRBJ2-2; D gene: NA; V gene: TRBV6-5; CDR3 DNA: TGTGCCAGCAGTTACTACGGGGAAAGGAACCCCGGGGAGCTGTTTTTT; CDR3 protein: CASSYYGERNPGELFF
clone size: NA; J gene: TRBJ2-2; D gene: NA; V gene: TRBV7-2; CDR3 DNA: TGTGCCAGCAGCTCAAATGGCCCAGGGGCGAACACCGGGGAGCTGTTTTTT; CDR3 protein: CASSSNGPGANTGELFF
clone size: NA; J gene: TRBJ1-5; D gene: NA; V gene: TRBV19; CDR3 DNA: TGTGCCAGTAGTACCGACAGGCACAATCAGCCCCAGCATTTT; CDR3 protein: CASSTDRHNQPQHF
clone size: NA; J gene: TRBJ1-5; D gene: NA; V gene: TRBV19; CDR3 DNA: TGTGCCAGTAGTATAGGAGCCGGGGGTGCATTTCAGCCCCAGCATTTT; CDR3 protein: CASSIGAGGAFQPQHF
clone size: NA; J gene: TRBJ1-2; D gene: NA; V gene: TRBV18; CDR3 DNA: TGTGCCAGCTCACCTATGGGCCAGTATGGCTACACCTTC; CDR3 protein: CASSPMGQYGYTF
clone size: NA; J gene: TRBJ2-7; D gene: TRBD2; V gene: TRBV10-1; CDR3 DNA: TGCGCCAGCAGTGATACGAGCGGGAGAGGGTACGAGCAGTACTTC; CDR3 protein: CASSDTSGRGYEQYF
clone size: NA; J gene: TRBJ2-5; D gene: TRBD2; V gene: TRBV7-7; CDR3 DNA: TGTGCCAGCAGCGCCCTAGGTCAACCCTTTAGCGGGATACGGCAAGAGACCCAGTACTTC; CDR3 protein: CASSALGQPFSGIRQETQYF
clone size: once; J gene: TRBJ1-1; D gene: NA; V gene: TRBV6-4; CDR3 DNA: TGTGCCAGCAAGAATGAACAGCAGAACACTGAAGCTTTCTTT; CDR3 protein: CASKNEQQNTEAFF
clone size: NA; J gene: TRBJ2-7; D gene: TRBD2; V gene: TRBV30; CDR3 DNA: TGTGCCTGGAGCCGCCTAGGGACTAGCGGCACGAATGGGCAGTACTTC; CDR3 protein: CAWSRLGTSGTNGQYF
clone size: once; J gene: TRBJ2-7; D gene: NA; V gene: TRBV19; CDR3 DNA: TGTGCCAGTAGTCAGGGGTCGGTCTACGAGCAGTACTTC; CDR3 protein: CASSQGSVYEQYF
clone size: NA; J gene: TRBJ2-2; D gene: TRBD1; V gene: TRBV7-9; CDR3 DNA: TGTGCCAGCAGCTCAAGGACAGGCACGAACACCGGGGAGCTGTTTTTT; CDR3 protein: CASSSRTGTNTGELFF
clone size: NA; J gene: TRBJ2-2; D gene: NA; V gene: TRBV7-3; CDR3 DNA: TGTGCCAGCAGCTCTATAACGGCCAGGGACACCGGGGAGCTGTTTTTT; CDR3 protein: CASSSITARDTGELFF
clone size: NA; J gene: TRBJ1-1; D gene: NA; V gene: TRBV6-6; CDR3 DNA: TGTGCCAGCAGGAAGAGGGGGGGTGTGGACACTGAAGCTTTCTTT; CDR3 protein: CASRKRGGVDTEAFF
clone size: NA; J gene: TRBJ2-7; D gene: TRBD1; V gene: TRBV10-1; CDR3 DNA: TGCGCCAGCAGTGAAGGGACAGGGGACGAGCAGTACTTC; CDR3 protein: CASSEGTGDEQYF
clone size: NA; J gene: TRBJ2-5; D gene: NA; V gene: TRBV7-9; CDR3 DNA: TGTGCCAGCAGCTTAGCCGGGACTTCGGAGACCCAGTACTTC; CDR3 protein: CASSLAGTSETQYF
clone size: NA; J gene: TRBJ1-1; D gene: TRBD1; V gene: TRBV6-4; CDR3 DNA: TGTGCCAGCACCCCTGGACAGGGGGATACTGAAGCTTTCTTT; CDR3 protein: CASTPGQGDTEAFF
clone size: NA; J gene: TRBJ1-5; D gene: NA; V gene: TRBV28; CDR3 DNA: TGTGCCAGCAGTATCCCTAATAGCAATCAGCCCCAGCATTTT; CDR3 protein: CASSIPNSNQPQHF
clone size: NA; J gene: TRBJ1-3; D gene: NA; V gene: TRBV6-1; CDR3 DNA: TGTGCCAGCAGTGAACGTCGGGGGTCTAATGGAAACACCATATATTTT; CDR3 protein: CASSERRGSNGNTIYF
clone size: NA; J gene: TRBJ2-6; D gene: NA; V gene: TRBV30; CDR3 DNA: TGTGCCTGGAGGGCACAGGGTTTTGGGGCCAACGTCCTGACTTTC; CDR3 protein: CAWRAQGFGANVLTF
clone size: NA; J gene: TRBJ2-7; D gene: NA; V gene: TRBV18; CDR3 DNA: TGTGCCAGCTCACCCCTTCGGAGCGGCTACGAGCAGTACTTC; CDR3 protein: CASSPLRSGYEQYF
clone size: NA; J gene: TRBJ2-3; D gene: TRBD2; V gene: TRBV2; CDR3 DNA: TGTGCCAGCAGTCCAGCGGGAGGAGGCACAGATACGCAGTATTTT; CDR3 protein: CASSPAGGGTDTQYF
clone size: NA; J gene: TRBJ1-4; D gene: TRBD1; V gene: TRBV6-1; CDR3 DNA: TGTGCCAGCAGTGGACAGGGGGCGCCTAATGAAAAACTGTTTTTT; CDR3 protein: CASSGQGAPNEKLFF
clone size: NA; J gene: TRBJ2-1; D gene: NA; V gene: TRBV2; CDR3 DNA: TGTGCCAGCAGCTATACCGGAGACTACAATGAGCAGTTCTTC; CDR3 protein: CASSYTGDYNEQFF
clone size: NA; J gene: TRBJ2-1; D gene: NA; V gene: TRBV7-9; CDR3 DNA: TGTGCCAGCAGCTTCTCGGGAACTGTATACAATGAGCAGTTCTTC; CDR3 protein: CASSFSGTVYNEQFF
clone size: NA; J gene: TRBJ1-1; D gene: NA; V gene: TRBV30; CDR3 DNA: TGTGCCTGGGATATTGGTGGCGGGGCTGAAGCTTTCTTT; CDR3 protein: CAWDIGGGAEAFF
clone size: NA; J gene: TRBJ2-2; D gene: TRBD2; V gene: TRBV4-1; CDR3 DNA: TGCGCCAGCAGCCTTAGCGGGGGGCGACTATCCACCGGGGAGCTGTTTTTT; CDR3 protein: CASSLSGGRLSTGELFF
clone size: NA; J gene: TRBJ1-1; D gene: TRBD1; V gene: TRBV5-1; CDR3 DNA: TGCGCCAGCAGCTTGGGAGGGACAGCGAACACTGAAGCTTTCTTT; CDR3 protein: CASSLGGTANTEAFF
clone size: NA; J gene: TRBJ1-1; D gene: NA; V gene: TRBV7-8; CDR3 DNA: TGTGCCAGCAGCTTAGCGCGGGTCCAGAACACTGAAGCTTTCTTT; CDR3 protein: CASSLARVQNTEAFF
clone size: NA; J gene: TRBJ1-4; D gene: NA; V gene: TRBV18; CDR3 DNA: TGTGCCAGCTCACCACCGGGGAGGCGTGAAAAACTGTTTTTT; CDR3 protein: CASSPPGRREKLFF
clone size: NA; J gene: TRBJ1-5; D gene: NA; V gene: TRBV19; CDR3 DNA: TGTGCCAGTAGTACCTTACCGAGTCAGCCCCAGCATTTT; CDR3 protein: CASSTLPSQPQHF
clone size: NA; J gene: TRBJ2-7; D gene: NA; V gene: TRBV5-1; CDR3 DNA: TGCGCCAGCAGTGGACAGTTCTCCTACGAGCAGTACTTC; CDR3 protein: CASSGQFSYEQYF
clone size: NA; J gene: TRBJ2-5; D gene: NA; V gene: TRBV9; CDR3 DNA: TGTGCCAGCAGCGCGCGGCAGACTAGTCTCCAAGAGACCCAGTACTTC; CDR3 protein: CASSARQTSLQETQYF
clone size: once; J gene: TRBJ2-7; D gene: TRBD1; V gene: TRBV11-2; CDR3 DNA: TGTGCCAGCAGCCGGGACAGGGGAAACTACGAGCAGTACTTC; CDR3 protein: CASSRDRGNYEQYF
clone size: few; J gene: TRBJ1-2; D gene: TRBD1; V gene: TRBV18; CDR3 DNA: TGTGCCAGCTCACAGACAGGGTTGAATGGCTACACCTTC; CDR3 protein: CASSQTGLNGYTF
clone size: NA; J gene: TRBJ2-7; D gene: NA; V gene: TRBV14; CDR3 DNA: TGTGCCAGCAGCCTTGCCGGGACCTACGAGCAGTACTTC; CDR3 protein: CASSLAGTYEQYF
clone size: NA; J gene: TRBJ2-7; D gene: NA; V gene: TRBV6-5; CDR3 DNA: TGTGCCAGCAGTTCCTACTACGAGCAGTACTTC; CDR3 protein: CASSSYYEQYF
clone size: NA; J gene: TRBJ2-7; D gene: TRBD2; V gene: TRBV11-2; CDR3 DNA: TGTGCCAGCAGCCAGGGACTAGCGGGAGAGGGTGGCTCCTACGAGCAGTACTTC; CDR3 protein: CASSQGLAGEGGSYEQYF
clone size: NA; J gene: TRBJ2-7; D gene: TRBD1; V gene: TRBV29-1; CDR3 DNA: TGCAGCGTTGCCGGGACAGGGGACTTCTACGAGCAGTACTTC; CDR3 protein: CSVAGTGDFYEQYF
clone size: NA; J gene: TRBJ2-3; D gene: TRBD2; V gene: TRBV29-1; CDR3 DNA: TGCAGCGTAGATGGACTAGCGGGAGGCCCAGATACGCAGTATTTT; CDR3 protein: CSVDGLAGGPDTQYF